The 15 T cell receptor beta chains in this list originate from one sample, sequenced in a study of Graves' ophthalmopathy and Graves' hyperthyroidism. Amplification of TCR beta CDR3 regions used RNA transcripts. An opening RT-PCR round employed HTBI primers and preceded a second-round multiplex PCR. MiXCR, applied by TCRdb to the multiplex PCR reads, yields one record per CDR3 protein. The data show 740,000 or so distinct CDR3 sequences, 40% seen once. Sequencing was carried out using peripheral blood. These receptors were taken from an adult man with Graves' ophthalmopathy.

This clonotype was observed at least ten times. The junction departs from germline at one end; a sequencing error may be responsible. The chain carries TRBV10-3 and TRBJ2-7; weak D call: TRBD2 (6 bases). This CDR3 has 13 amino acids. CDR1 is ENHRY, CDR2 SYGVKD, per germline. The CDR3: CASSLAETYEQYF. CDR3 coding DNA: TGTGCCAGCAGTTTAGCGGAAACCTACGAGCAGTACTTC.

This clonotype has a count of ten or more. V usage is TRBV25-1 and J usage is TRBJ1-1, with TRBD1 identical over 11 bases. This CDR3 is built from 15 residues. Per the germline V gene, CDR1 is MGHDK and CDR2 is SYGVNS. Unmatched junction bases numbered 3, after V lost 4 bases and J lost 2 bases. The CDR3 region has the DNA TGTGCCAGCAGTGCCCGGACAGGGGGCAACACTGAAGCTTTCTTT. This encodes CASSARTGGNTEAFF.

The V call is TRBV4-3, the J call TRBJ1-1; D uncertain. CDR1 is LGHNA and CDR2 is YSLEER in the germline V gene. V dropped 0 bases and J dropped 4 bases, with 6 bases sitting between them. This CDR3 comprises 13 residues. As DNA, the CDR3 is TGCGCCAGCAGCCAAGACCCCGGCACTGAAGCTTTCTTT. Encoded protein: CASSQDPGTEAFF.

A remark on this clonotype: This may arise from a read error, as a much more abundant clone is one base away. The chain is built from TRBV2 and TRBJ2-7, with D uncertain. Matching the DNA end better, TRBJ2-5 makes the J call doubtful. CDR1 and CDR2 (germline): SNHLY, FYNNEI. The CDR3 is 14 residues long. The CDR3: CASSERYGGETQYF. The CDR3 DNA reads TGTGCCAGCAGTGAACGGTATGGCGGAGAGACCCAGTACTTC.

This clonotype was recorded at least ten times. The gene calls are TRBV2 and TRBJ1-5, with unresolved D. From germline, CDR1 is SNHLY and CDR2 FYNNEI. CDR3 size: 12 residues. The V end was cut by 2 bases, the J end by 7 bases, with 6 bases between. The CDR3 sequence: CASSETQQPQHF. As DNA, the CDR3 is TGTGCCAGCAGTGAAACTCAACAGCCCCAGCATTTT.

This clonotype was counted many times. The rearrangement links TRBV6-1 to TRBJ1-6; D is possibly TRBD1 (5 bases). Germline assignment: CDR1 MNHNS and CDR2 SASEGT. CDR3 size: 13 residues. Trimming removed 1 base from V and 12 bases from J, with 10 bases in between. CDR3 region: CASSEGGDGPLHF. The CDR3 coding sequence is TGTGCCAGCAGTGAAGGGGGGGATGGACCCCTCCACTTT.

This clonotype was found a few times. The chain joins TRBV20-1 to TRBJ1-2, with D unresolved. Trimming took 0 bases from V and 7 from J, leaving 15 bases between them. The germline V gene encodes CDR1 DFQATT and CDR2 SNEGSKA (reference sequence). The CDR3 is 14 residues long. The DNA for the CDR3 is TGCAGTGCTAGAGATCTAGTTGGGGTTTCTGGCTACACCTTC. Translated, it gives CSARDLVGVSGYTF.

The rearrangement links TRBV2 to TRBJ2-7, with TRBD1 identical over 7 bases. There are 15 residues in the CDR3. Germline CDR1 is SNHLY and CDR2 is FYNNEI. The ends lost 5 bases at V and 2 bases at J; junction bases unmatched: 9. CDR3 sequence reads: CASSSTGQITYEQYF. CDR3 in DNA: TGTGCCAGCAGTTCGACAGGGCAAATTACCTACGAGCAGTACTTC. The full variable domain, with the rest looked up from reference TRBV2 and TRBJ2-7, is EPEVTQTPSHQVTQMGQEVILRCVPISNHLYFYWYRQILGQKVEFLVSFYNNEISEKSEIFDDQFSVERPDGSNFTLKIRSTKLEDSAMYFCASSSTGQITYEQYFGPGTRLTVT.

V gene TRBV2 combines with J gene TRBJ1-6; D is ambiguous. Germline CDR1 reads SNHLY; CDR2 reads FYNNEI. The ends were cut back, 5 bases at V and 4 bases at J, with 9 bases in the middle. The length of the CDR3 is 14 residues. The CDR3 loop reads CASSWTKYNSPLHF. Here the CDR3 DNA reads TGTGCCAGCAGTTGGACGAAATATAATTCACCCCTCCACTTT.

This clonotype was seen many times. The chain uses TRBV2 and TRBJ1-4, with TRBD1 identical over 8 bases. The V and J ends lost 6 bases and 5 bases, in that order; junction bases with no gene match: 8. CDR1 and CDR2 from the germline V gene are SNHLY and FYNNEI. The CDR3 is 15 residues long. The CDR3 protein is CASRDGRGRNEKLFF. The CDR3 bases are TGTGCCAGCAGGGATGGCAGGGGGCGGAATGAAAAACTGTTTTTT.

This clonotype was detected a few times. A much bigger clone sits one base away, suggesting this may be a read error. The V and J genes are TRBV7-8 and TRBJ1-4; D unresolved. Germline values: CDR1 SGHVS, CDR2 FQNEAQ. This CDR3 is built from 12 residues. The CDR3 DNA sequence: TGTGCCGGCAGCTTAATCGGTGAAAAACTGTTTTTT. Translating gives CAGSLIGEKLFF. Complete variable domain (other parts from reference TRBV7-8 and TRBJ1-4): GAGVSQSPRYKVAKRGQDVALRCDPISGHVSLFWYQQALGQGPEFLTYFQNEAQLDKSGLPSDRFFAERPEGSVSTLKIQRTQQEDSAVYLCAGSLIGEKLFFGSGTQLSVL.

The rearrangement links TRBV4-1 to TRBJ2-5; TRBD1 agrees at 11 bases. CDR3 length equals 17 residues. Germline lookup yields CDR1 MGHRA and CDR2 YSYEKL. J was trimmed by 5 bases and V by 4 bases; bases with no gene match: 12. CDR3 in amino acids: CASSPLRTGGIRETQYF. CDR3 DNA sequence: TGCGCCAGCAGCCCCCTGAGGACAGGGGGCATACGTGAGACCCAGTACTTC.

In this sample, this clonotype turned up a few times. The chain is built from TRBV7-2 and TRBJ2-7; D is possibly TRBD2 (5 bases). The CDR3 loop spans 14 amino acids. Germline assignment: CDR1 SGHTA and CDR2 FQGNSA. The germline V and J ends were trimmed by 4 bases and 5 bases, with 15 bases remaining between them. The CDR3 bases are TGTGCCAGCAGCTCCTACGGACTGGCGGACGAGCAGTACTTC. Its protein product is CASSSYGLADEQYF.

As for this clonotype: Just one base apart from a much larger clone, this may be a read error. The chain joins TRBV2 to TRBJ1-4; 9 bases agree with TRBD1. Losses at the gene ends were 4 bases for V and 6 bases for J; bases not matched to a gene: 6. The CDR3 length is 15 residues. Germline assignment: CDR1 SNHLY and CDR2 FYNNEI. CDR3 residues: CASSGNRGHDEKLFF. CDR3 coding DNA: TGTGCCAGCAGTGGTAACAGGGGGCATGATGAAAAACTGTTTTTT. Supplemented by reference TRBV2 and TRBJ1-4, the full variable domain reads EPEVTQTPSHQVTQMGQEVILRCVPISNHLYFYWYRQILGQKVEFLVSFYNNEISEKSEIFDDQFSVERPDGSNFTLKIRSTKLEDSAMYFCASSGNRGHDEKLFFGSGTQLSVL.

V usage is TRBV6-1 and J usage is TRBJ1-2; D unclear. The CDR3 spans 12 residues. Germline CDR1 is MNHNS and CDR2 is SASEGT. Deletions cut 6 bases from V and 5 bases from J, with 10 bases between. CDR3 loop: CASSDAGYGYTF. CDR3 bases: TGTGCCAGCAGCGACGCTGGGTATGGCTACACCTTC.